This T cell receptor beta chain was sequenced in a study of T cell repertoires in cytomegalovirus infection. Study at large: Shared public TCR beta signatures pointed to both CMV infection and a matching HLA type.

Trimming cost V 1 base and J 7 bases; bases outside gene matches: 6. The germline V gene has CDR1 LNHNV and CDR2 YYDKDF (reference sequence). This CDR3 region has 16 residues. TCRdb called the reads again in MiXCR, with one record for every CDR3 protein. The sample gives roughly 120,000 distinct CDR3 sequences, around 10% of which show up once; around 33% is in the top ten. This clonotype showed up many times. Its antigen remains unknown. Study outcomes and limitations: Identification of carriers of CMV plus the relevant HLA was achieved through cumulative public TCR beta family frequency. CMV-specific HLA-C-restricted TCR beta clonotypes dominated the ex vivo response.

The source is a human donor in good health (CMV status not recorded). Some clones in this sample may be carry-over from other donors' samples. This chain connects TRBV15 to TRBJ1-4, with 10 bases aligning to TRBD1. Sample: PBMCs, sequenced either directly or after in vitro stimulation (not recorded which). The CDR3 DNA reads TGTGCCACCAGCAGAGTGAGACAGGGGGCAGGTGAAAAACTGTTTTTT. Its protein product is CATSRVRQGAGEKLFF.